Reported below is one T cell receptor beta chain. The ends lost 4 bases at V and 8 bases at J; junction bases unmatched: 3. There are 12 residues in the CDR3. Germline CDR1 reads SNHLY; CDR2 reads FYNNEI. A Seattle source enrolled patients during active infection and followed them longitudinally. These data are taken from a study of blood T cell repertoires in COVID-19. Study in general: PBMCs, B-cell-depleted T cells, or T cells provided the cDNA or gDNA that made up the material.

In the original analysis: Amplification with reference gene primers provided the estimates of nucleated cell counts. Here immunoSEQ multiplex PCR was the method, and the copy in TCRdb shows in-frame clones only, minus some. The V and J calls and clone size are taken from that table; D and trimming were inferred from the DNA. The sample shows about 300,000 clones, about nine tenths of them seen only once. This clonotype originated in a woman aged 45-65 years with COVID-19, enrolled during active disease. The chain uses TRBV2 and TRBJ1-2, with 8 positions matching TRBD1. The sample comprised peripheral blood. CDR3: CASSVTGDGYTF. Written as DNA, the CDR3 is TGTGCCAGCAGTGTGACAGGGGACGGCTACACCTTC.